The 27 T cell receptor beta chains below all came from one sample that was sequenced in a study of blood T cell repertoires in COVID-19. The table came from immunoSEQ multiplex PCR; TCRdb's copy has only in-frame clones and leaves some out. The repertoire holds 130,000 to 150,000 clones, approximately 80% seen once, with roughly 10% in the top ten. Sequencing was done on a sample of peripheral blood. Receptors were obtained from a man aged 55 to 70 with active or convalescent COVID-19.

The gene calls are TRBV11-3 and TRBJ2-7, with no clear D. Germline CDR1 SGHNT, CDR2 YENEEA. The germline V and J ends were trimmed by 4 bases and 7 bases, with 20 bases remaining between them. This CDR3 spans 15 amino acids. CDR3 in amino acids: CASSSLEGSLREQYV. The DNA for the CDR3 is TGTGCCAGCAGCTCCCTAGAAGGAAGTTTACGGGAGCAGTACGTC.

The rearrangement links TRBV9 to TRBJ2-1, with D possibly matching TRBD1 (7 bases). CDR3 length: 15 amino acids. Trimming stripped 0 bases from V and 4 bases from J, with 11 bases between. Germline-derived CDR1 and CDR2 are SGDLS and YYNGEE. The CDR3 DNA reads as TGTGCCAGCAGCGTAGTAGCAGGGGGGTACAATGAGCAGTTCTTC. This encodes CASSVVAGGYNEQFF.

This clone was seen a single time. The V gene is TRBV5-1, the J gene TRBJ2-3; D gene ambiguous. V lost 0 bases to trimming and J lost 5 bases, with 10 bases between them. Germline V gene lookup returns CDR1 SGHRS and CDR2 YFSETQ. This CDR3 contains 14 residues. The CDR3 DNA reads TGCGCCAGCAGCTTGGGAGGTATGCAAGATACGCAGTATTTT. It specifies CASSLGGMQDTQYF.

The CDR3 DNA reads as TGCGCCAGCAGGAGGAGGCAGGGGCTCGACTATGGCTACACCTTC. Translated: CASRRRQGLDYGYTF. The V gene is TRBV5-1, the J gene TRBJ1-2; tentatively, D is TRBD1 (6 bases). The CDR3 is 15 residues long. The ends were cut back, 5 bases at V and 3 bases at J, with 17 bases in the middle. The germline V gene encodes CDR1 SGHRS and CDR2 YFSETQ.

The CDR3 here is CASSYRGQGENEKLFF. For the CDR3, the DNA is TGCGCCAGCAGCTATAGAGGACAGGGAGAGAATGAAAAACTGTTTTTT. V usage is TRBV5-1 and J usage is TRBJ1-4; 8 positions agree with TRBD1. The CDR3 sequence is 16 residues long. Trimming cost V 3 bases and J 5 bases; bases outside gene matches: 9. Germline values: CDR1 SGHRS, CDR2 YFSETQ.

The chain joins TRBV3-1 (or the pseudogene TRBV3-2) to TRBJ2-1; possibly TRBD2 for D (6 bases). CDR3 size: 14 residues. Germline V gene lookup returns CDR1 LGHDT and CDR2 YNNKEL (reference sequence). V lost 4 bases and J 3 bases, leaving 10 bases between the germline ends. The CDR3 region has the DNA TGTGCCAGCAGCCCCCGGGACTTCTACAATGAGCAGTTCTTC. It translates to CASSPRDFYNEQFF.

V and J are TRBV25-1 and TRBJ1-2; a possible D gene is TRBD1 (6 bases). V was pared by 4 bases and J by 2 bases, with 11 bases between. The germline gives CDR1 MGHDK, CDR2 SYGVNS. The CDR3 is 14 amino acids. CDR3 bases: TGTGCCAGCAGTGCACCGGGACACAACTATGGCTACACCTTC. As protein: CASSAPGHNYGYTF.

A few counts support this clone. The rearrangement links TRBV5-5 to TRBJ2-7, with TRBD1 matching over 8 bases. The trim removed 3 bases at V and 2 bases at J, leaving 10 bases unmatched. Germline V gene data show CDR1 as SGHKS and CDR2 as YYEKEE (reference sequence). The CDR3 runs 16 residues. The CDR3 is CASSSRPGQDAYEQYF. The CDR3 DNA follows: TGTGCCAGCAGCTCACGACCGGGACAGGACGCCTACGAGCAGTACTTC.

This rearrangement joins TRBV5-1 to TRBJ2-7; D is perhaps TRBD2 (5 bases). The germline V gene has CDR1 SGHRS and CDR2 YFSETQ. The ends were cut back, 0 bases at V and 0 bases at J, with 7 bases in the middle. The CDR3 is 14 amino acids. The CDR3 spells CASSLVGGSYEQYF. CDR3 DNA: TGCGCCAGCAGCTTGGTAGGAGGCTCCTACGAGCAGTACTTC.

This chain joins TRBV7-9 and TRBJ1-2; TRBD1 agrees at 7 bases. The CDR3 is 14 amino acids. Looked up from germline, CDR1 is SEHNR and CDR2 is FQNEAQ (reference sequence). The ends lost 3 bases at V and 6 bases at J; junction bases unmatched: 7. CDR3 region: CASSFTGAVDGYTF. The CDR3 DNA sequence: TGTGCCAGCAGCTTCACAGGGGCTGTGGATGGCTACACCTTC.

This chain joins TRBV11-2 and TRBJ2-2; D call uncertain. Germline values: CDR1 SGHAT, CDR2 FQNNGV. Trimming removed 4 bases from V and 9 bases from J, with 18 bases in between. This CDR3 is built from 15 residues. In nucleotides, the CDR3 is TGTGCCAGCAGCTCCCCGAGGCACCGTCTTAGGGAGCTGTTTTTT. Amino acids: CASSSPRHRLRELFF.

The V gene is TRBV7-9, the J gene TRBJ2-1; 9 nucleotides match TRBD1. V gave up 5 bases and J gave up 9 bases; unmatched junction bases: 5. Germline loops: CDR1 SEHNR, CDR2 FQNEAQ (reference sequence). This CDR3 has 13 amino acids. Written as DNA, the CDR3 is TGTGCCAGCAGCGCTGGACAGGGGTTTGAGCAGTTCTTC. Translated: CASSAGQGFEQFF.

The chain has TRBV9 and TRBJ1-4; TRBD1 matches at 7 bases. The CDR3 has 16 residues. Germline loops: CDR1 SGDLS, CDR2 YYNGEE. Unmatched junction bases numbered 9, after V lost 7 bases and J lost 0 bases. Written as DNA, the CDR3 is TGTGCCAGCTCGACAGGGTCGAGTGCAACTAATGAAAAACTGTTTTTT. This translates into CASSTGSSATNEKLFF.

This clone has a handful of counts. V and J are TRBV7-2 and TRBJ1-2, with no clear D. This CDR3 is built from 14 residues. The germline V gene encodes CDR1 SGHTA and CDR2 FQGNSA. V lost 1 base and J 8 bases, leaving 14 bases between the germline ends. The DNA of the CDR3 is TGTGCCAGCAGCTTAGATATCCAGGATCAAGGCTACACCTTC. Its protein is CASSLDIQDQGYTF.

This clone was detected once. This chain connects TRBV28 to TRBJ2-1; D not resolved. The V and J ends lost 1 base and 5 bases respectively, with 9 bases between them. Germline CDR1 is MDHEN and CDR2 is SYDVKM. The CDR3 runs to 14 residues. CDR3: CASSLSPLHNEQFF. The CDR3 coding sequence is TGTGCCAGCAGTTTATCCCCCCTCCACAATGAGCAGTTCTTC.

The chain couples TRBV6-1 to TRBJ2-2; the D gene is possibly TRBD1 (6 bases). V lost 3 bases and J lost 3, with 14 bases in between. Germline-derived CDR1 and CDR2 are MNHNS and SASEGT. The length of the CDR3 is 16 residues. The CDR3 DNA sequence: TGTGCCAGCAGTGAGCAGGGGTTATATTACACCGGGGAGCTGTTTTTT. Its translation: CASSEQGLYYTGELFF.

This chain connects TRBV6-5 to TRBJ1-3, with D unresolved. CDR1 is MNHEY, CDR2 SVGAGI, per germline. This CDR3 is built from 14 residues. Trimming left V 7 bases short and J 1 base short, with 11 bases between. The CDR3 coding sequence is TGTGCCAGCAATATCGACTTTTCTGGAAACACCATATATTTT. Protein: CASNIDFSGNTIYF.

This chain uses TRBV18 with TRBJ2-1, with D possibly being TRBD1 (6 bases). The V end lost 3 bases, the J end lost 5 bases, and 17 bases lay between the germline ends. This CDR3 has 16 residues. Germline assignment: CDR1 KGHSH and CDR2 LQKENI. CDR3 DNA sequence: TGTGCCAGCTCACCTTCACAGGGTAGCACCCACAATGAGCAGTTCTTC. Its translation is CASSPSQGSTHNEQFF.

The sample holds one count of this clone. The V call is TRBV5-6, the J call TRBJ2-6; TRBD1 might be the D (5 bases). Germline CDR1 and CDR2: SGHDT and YYEEEE. The CDR3 runs to 16 residues. The V and J ends lost 3 bases and 0 bases respectively, with 10 bases between them. The CDR3 loop reads CASSSDSYSGANVLTF. CDR3 DNA sequence: TGTGCCAGCAGCTCAGACAGTTACTCTGGGGCCAACGTCCTGACTTTC.

This clone came up once. The rearrangement uses TRBV29-1 and TRBJ1-2; weak D call: TRBD1 (6 bases). Per germline, CDR1 SQVTM and CDR2 ANQGSEA. V was clipped by 7 bases and J by 6 bases, with 15 bases between them. The CDR3 covers 12 residues. CDR3 sequence reads: CSGDDRLNGYTF. The DNA for the CDR3 is TGCAGCGGGGATGACAGGCTGAATGGCTACACCTTC.

The chain employs TRBV28 and TRBJ2-4; 14 bases line up with TRBD2. Trimming took 3 bases from V and 1 from J; bases not matched to a gene: 2. This CDR3 has 17 residues. Germline V gene lookup returns CDR1 MDHEN and CDR2 SYDVKM. In DNA form, the CDR3 reads TGTGCCAGCAGTTTGACTAGCGGGGGGGTGGCCAAAAACATTCAGTACTTC. Residues: CASSLTSGGVAKNIQYF.

The chain couples TRBV7-9 to TRBJ2-5, with a tentative D call TRBD2 (5 bases). The CDR3 has 15 amino acids. Trimming shortened V by 4 bases and J by 4 bases, and 16 bases separated the two germline ends. The V gene's germline CDR1 is SEHNR and CDR2 FQNEAQ (reference sequence). CDR3 coding DNA: TGTGCCAGCAGCTCTACGGCCGGGGTCCTAGAGACCCAGTACTTC. Its protein is CASSSTAGVLETQYF.

This clone has only one observation. The CDR3 spells CASSLQAWGYTF. The CDR3 DNA follows: TGTGCCAGCAGCTTACAGGCTTGGGGCTACACCTTC. The V and J genes are TRBV7-9 and TRBJ1-2; D is unresolved. Germline assignment: CDR1 SEHNR and CDR2 FQNEAQ (reference sequence). V lost 2 bases, J lost 8 bases, and 9 bases lay in between. This CDR3 spans 12 amino acids.

V is TRBV18 and J is TRBJ2-7, with TRBD1 matching over 9 bases. The CDR3 loop spans 16 amino acids. The germline V gene encodes CDR1 KGHSH and CDR2 LQKENI. J lost 3 bases, V lost 3 bases, and 9 bases had no gene match. The CDR3 DNA reads as TGTGCCAGCTCACCCCGCCGGACAGGGGCGTTCTACGAGCAGTACTTC. Its protein product is CASSPRRTGAFYEQYF.

V is TRBV3-1 (or the pseudogene TRBV3-2) and J is TRBJ2-1; D possibly corresponds to TRBD1 (7 bases). CDR1 is LGHDT, CDR2 YNNKEL, per germline (reference sequence). V was shortened by 0 bases and J by 4 bases, with 13 bases between the two germline ends. The CDR3 spans 16 residues. CDR3 protein: CASSQEVAGGYNEQFF. The CDR3 DNA reads as TGTGCCAGCAGCCAAGAAGTGGCAGGGGGGTACAATGAGCAGTTCTTC.

CDR3 residues: CASSYPGQSYEQYV. The CDR3 DNA reads as TGTGCCAGCAGTTACCCGGGACAGTCCTACGAGCAGTACGTC. The chain recombines TRBV6-6 with TRBJ2-7; 7 bases are a match to TRBD1. Germline CDR1 reads MNHNY; CDR2 reads SVGAGI (reference sequence). This CDR3 comprises 14 residues. J gave up 1 base and V 2 bases, and 2 bases lay outside the gene matches.

This sequence joins TRBV6-5 and TRBJ1-3, with D unresolved. The germline gives CDR1 MNHEY, CDR2 SVGAGI. V gave up 7 bases and J gave up 0 bases, with 10 bases separating them. This CDR3 is 14 amino acids long. DNA of the CDR3: TGTGCCAGCATCGCGAGATACTCTGGAAACACCATATATTTT. Translation: CASIARYSGNTIYF.